Listed below are T cell receptor beta chains from one sample, sequenced in a study of tumor-infiltrating lymphocytes in primary liver carcinoma. Each CDR3 protein is one row after TCRdb ran MiXCR on the multiplex PCR reads. The table shows 50,000 to 65,000 distinct CDR3 sequences, with about two thirds occurring only once. The sample consisted of liver tumor tissue from sampling region 4. These receptors were taken from a man in his forties or fifties with primary liver carcinoma and hepatitis B virus infection. The CDR3 runs from the conserved cysteine through the conserved F or W. Each record gives: clone size, J gene, V gene, D gene, CDR3 DNA, CDR3 protein. A D gene is named only where the DNA matches it firmly. Expanded clones are given a class, and other clones once, few, many or no size at all.

NA,TRBJ2-2,TRBV11-2,NA,TGTGCCAGCAGTTTAGCATTAGGAGGGGCGAACACCGAAGAGCTGTTATTT,CASSLALGGANTEELLF
NA,TRBJ2-3,TRBV29-1,NA,TGCAGCTTTGAAAACACAGATACACAGTATTTT,CSFENTDTQYF
NA,TRBJ2-7,TRBV11-2,NA,TGTACCGGCAGCTTCGAACATGGGGCTTACGAGCGGTACTTC,CTGSFEHGAYERYF
NA,TRBJ1-6,TRBV6-1,NA,TGTGCCAGCAGTGACCGGCACGGTCGTTCACCCCTCCACTTT,CASSDRHGRSPLHF
many,TRBJ2-2,TRBV5-1,NA,TGCGCCAGCAGCTCCCAATACGGCACCGGGGAGCTGTTTTTT,CASSSQYGTGELFF
NA,TRBJ2-2,TRBV4-3,TRBD2,TGCACCAGTAGCCAATCACCTAGCGGGAACACCGGGGAGCTGTTTTTT,CTSSQSPSGNTGELFF
few,TRBJ1-5,TRBV7-9,NA,TGTGCCAGCAGCGTATTAGGGGGTCAGCCCCAGCATTTT,CASSVLGGQPQHF
NA,TRBJ2-7,TRBV10-2,TRBD2,TGCGCCAGCAGTGAGTTGGCGGGAGGCCCCGGCGGGTCCTGCGAGCAGTACTTC,CASSELAGGPGGSCEQYF
NA,TRBJ2-3,TRBV5-1,NA,TGCGCCAGCAACCAGGGACAAACCTTCCCCCCATCTATAGATACGCAGTATTTT,CASNQGQTFPPSIDTQYF
once,TRBJ1-6,TRBV6-6,NA,TGTACCACCAAAGGGAGACAGGAGTATAATTCACCCCTCCACTTT,CTTKGRQEYNSPLHF
NA,TRBJ2-1,TRBV4-2,NA,TGTGCCAGCACTCCACGCGGGGCTAGCGTGAACAATGAGCAGTTCTTC,CASTPRGASVNNEQFF
NA,TRBJ2-1,TRBV7-9,TRBD1,TGTGCCAGCAGCTGTGAACAGGGGGAGCTCTTC,CASSCEQGELF
once,TRBJ2-1,TRBV4-2,NA,TGTGCCAGCAGCCAACACATCGGGACGGGTAACAATGAGCAGTTCTTC,CASSQHIGTGNNEQFF
NA,TRBJ2-7,TRBV11-2,NA,TGTGCCGGCAGCTTAGAGATGCCACCAAAACCCTACGAGCAATACTTC,CAGSLEMPPKPYEQYF
NA,TRBJ2-3,TRBV6-5,NA,TGTGCCAGCAGTTACGGCAGGGTGACAGATGTGCAATATTTT,CASSYGRVTDVQYF
NA,TRBJ1-5,TRBV6-1,NA,TGTGCCAACAGGCGAACAGGGTCTGGACAGCACCAGCATTTT,CANRRTGSGQHQHF
NA,TRBJ2-1,TRBV15,NA,TGTGCCACCAGCAACCTACTATCAGCGCCTTTTGATGAGCAGTTCTTC,CATSNLLSAPFDEQFF
NA,TRBJ2-7,TRBV11-2,NA,TGTGCCAGCATCTCCGGACGGCTTTACGCGCGCGAGCAGTACTTT,CASISGRLYAREQYF
once,TRBJ2-7,TRBV28,NA,TGTGCAAGCAGTTTGGGGGGGGCTACAGGCAAGCAGTACTTC,CASSLGGATGKQYF
NA,TRBJ2-1,TRBV5-8,TRBD2,TGTGCCGGCAGCGGAGGGACTAGCGGGAATCAGCAGTTCTTC,CAGSGGTSGNQQFF
NA,TRBJ2-7,TRBV5-5,NA,TGTGCCAGCAACTTCCGGGGCAGGTGTTACGGGCAGTACTTC,CASNFRGRCYGQYF
NA,TRBJ2-7,TRBV27,TRBD1,TGTGCCAGCGCGAGCCCCCAGGGGGCCTACGAGCAGTACTTC,CASASPQGAYEQYF
NA,TRBJ2-7,TRBV12-3/TRBV12-4,TRBD1,TGTGCCAGCAGCATGGGGACAGGGGGGTCCTATAAGCAGTACTTC,CASSMGTGGSYKQYF
NA,TRBJ2-5,TRBV9,TRBD1,TGTGCCAGCAGCGTAGGTAGACAGGGTTGGGAGAGCCAGTACTTC,CASSVGRQGWESQYF
many,TRBJ1-5,TRBV18,NA,TGTGCCAGCTCACCAGTAAATAGCAATCAGCCCCAGCATTTT,CASSPVNSNQPQHF
NA,TRBJ2-7,TRBV6-2/TRBV6-3,NA,TGTGCCAGCAGTTGCGTCGGCAGGGTCTCGGTCGAGCAGTACTTC,CASSCVGRVSVEQYF
NA,TRBJ2-6,TRBV5-1,NA,TGTGCCAGCAGCGCCGGACATTCTGGGGCCAACGTCCTGGCTTTC,CASSAGHSGANVLAF
once,TRBJ2-4,TRBV6-6,TRBD1,TGTGCCAGTAGTGGGACAGGGGCTTCCAAAAACATTCAGTACTTC,CASSGTGASKNIQYF
NA,TRBJ2-5,TRBV5-1,NA,TGCGCTAGCAGCTTGGGCAGCGTCCAAGAGACCCAGTACTTC,CASSLGSVQETQYF
many,TRBJ2-7,TRBV12-3/TRBV12-4,NA,TGTGCCAGCACCTCGGGCCTCTACGAGCAGTACTTC,CASTSGLYEQYF
once,TRBJ2-7,TRBV5-4,TRBD1,TGTGCAAGCAGCTCCCCTCGACAGGGCCCCAGGCATTACTTC,CASSSPRQGPRHYF
once,TRBJ2-7,TRBV6-2/TRBV6-3,NA,TGTGCCAGCAGCGAGTTCTACGAGCAGTACTTC,CASSEFYEQYF
NA,TRBJ2-2,TRBV29-1,NA,TGCAGCGTTGGAGAACAGGACGGAGCCGGGGAGCTGTTTTTT,CSVGEQDGAGELFF
NA,TRBJ2-4,TRBV6-1,TRBD1,TGTGCCAGCGGGACCGGGACAGGGAGGGACATCCAGCACTTC,CASGTGTGRDIQHF
NA,TRBJ2-3,TRBV6-6,NA,TGTGTCAGCAGTTACGAAGCGGCAGCCACAGATACGCAGTATTTT,CVSSYEAAATDTQYF
NA,TRBJ2-2,TRBV10-2,NA,TGCGCCAGCAGTGGACGAAGAGGGAGTGGGGAGATGTTTTTT,CASSGRRGSGEMFF
NA,TRBJ2-1,TRBV11-1,TRBD2,TGTGCCAGCAGCTTATACCGCTCCGCGGGGGGGTCCTACAATGAGGACTTCTTC,CASSLYRSAGGSYNEDFF
few,TRBJ2-1,TRBV29-1,NA,TGCAGCGGTGGCAGGGTCTACAATGAGCAGTTCTTC,CSGGRVYNEQFF
NA,TRBJ2-1,TRBV11-2,TRBD2,TGTGACGGCAGCTTAGAGCTCCTAGCGGGAATGAATGAGCTGTTCTTC,CDGSLELLAGMNELFF
NA,TRBJ2-2,TRBV29-1,NA,NA,CSVADGSWEQFF
NA,TRBJ2-1,TRBV6-2/TRBV6-3,NA,TGTGCCGGCAGTTGGCCCGCTCCATACAATGAGCAGTTCTTC,CAGSWPAPYNEQFF
NA,TRBJ2-1,TRBV5-5,TRBD1,TGTGACAGCAGCCTTGGACAGGGTTCCTACAATGAGCAGCTCTTC,CDSSLGQGSYNEQLF
many,TRBJ1-5,TRBV12-3/TRBV12-4,NA,TGTGCCAGCAGTTTAACTCGGGATCAGCCCCAGCATTTT,CASSLTRDQPQHF
medium-sized,TRBJ2-1,TRBV11-2,TRBD1,TGTGCCAGCAGCTTAGGTCCAGGGGGTGTTCCTGAGCAGTTCTTC,CASSLGPGGVPEQFF
NA,TRBJ1-3,TRBV6-5,NA,TGTGCCAGCAGCGACGAGGGCCACTCTGGGAACACCATATATTTT,CASSDEGHSGNTIYF
NA,TRBJ2-5,TRBV4-2,NA,TGTGCCAGCAGTCAAGGGATACCTTTAGAGACCCAGTACTTC,CASSQGIPLETQYF
NA,TRBJ2-3,TRBV5-4,NA,TGTGCCTGCAGCATTCAGGGAGTAAGGGCGGATACGCAGTATTTT,CACSIQGVRADTQYF
NA,TRBJ1-1,TRBV12-3/TRBV12-4,NA,TGTGCCAGCATTCCACAGGTGTCCCTCCGCACTGAAGCTTTCTTT,CASIPQVSLRTEAFF